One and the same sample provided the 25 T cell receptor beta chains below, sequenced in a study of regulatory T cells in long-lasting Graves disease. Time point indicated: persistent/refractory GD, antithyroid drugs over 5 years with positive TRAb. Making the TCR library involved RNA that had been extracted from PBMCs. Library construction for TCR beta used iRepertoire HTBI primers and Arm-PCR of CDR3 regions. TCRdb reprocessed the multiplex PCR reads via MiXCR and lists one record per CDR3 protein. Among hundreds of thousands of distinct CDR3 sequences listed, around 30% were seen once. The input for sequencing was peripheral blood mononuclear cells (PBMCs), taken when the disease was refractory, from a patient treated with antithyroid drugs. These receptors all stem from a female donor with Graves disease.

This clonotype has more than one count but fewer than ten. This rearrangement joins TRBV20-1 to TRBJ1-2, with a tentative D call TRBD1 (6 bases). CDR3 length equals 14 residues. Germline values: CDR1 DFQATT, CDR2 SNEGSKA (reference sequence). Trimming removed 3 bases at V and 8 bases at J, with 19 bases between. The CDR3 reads CSASPTRGGRGYTF. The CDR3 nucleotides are TGCAGTGCTAGTCCCACGCGGGGGGGGCGCGGCTACACCTTC.

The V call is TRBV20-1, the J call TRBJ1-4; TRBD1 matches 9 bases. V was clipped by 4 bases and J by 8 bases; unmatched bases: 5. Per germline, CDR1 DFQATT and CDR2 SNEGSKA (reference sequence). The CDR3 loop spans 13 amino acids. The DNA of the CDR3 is TGCAGTGCTAACGACAGGGGGTTGGAAAAACTGTTTTTT. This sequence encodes CSANDRGLEKLFF.

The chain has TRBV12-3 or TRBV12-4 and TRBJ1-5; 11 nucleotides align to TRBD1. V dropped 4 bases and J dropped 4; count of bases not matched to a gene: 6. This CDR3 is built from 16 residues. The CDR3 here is CASSSGQGARNQPQHF. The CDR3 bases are TGTGCCAGCAGTTCCGGACAGGGGGCGCGGAATCAGCCCCAGCATTTT.

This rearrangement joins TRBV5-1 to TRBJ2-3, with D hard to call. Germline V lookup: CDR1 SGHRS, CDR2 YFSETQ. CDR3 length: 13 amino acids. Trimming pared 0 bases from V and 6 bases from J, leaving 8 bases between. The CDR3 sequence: CASSLGYSDTQYF. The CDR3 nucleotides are TGCGCCAGCAGCTTGGGTTATTCCGATACGCAGTATTTT.

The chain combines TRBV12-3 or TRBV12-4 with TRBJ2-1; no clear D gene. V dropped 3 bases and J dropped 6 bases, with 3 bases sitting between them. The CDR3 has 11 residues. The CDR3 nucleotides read TGTGCCAGCAGTTTCGTCAATGAGCAGTTCTTC. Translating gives CASSFVNEQFF.

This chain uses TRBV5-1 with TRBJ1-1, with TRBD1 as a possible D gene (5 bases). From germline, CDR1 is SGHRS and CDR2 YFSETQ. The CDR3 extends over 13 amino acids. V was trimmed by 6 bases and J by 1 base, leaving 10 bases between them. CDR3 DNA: TGCGCCAGCAATAGGGGCGAGAACACTGAAGCTTTCTTT. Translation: CASNRGENTEAFF.

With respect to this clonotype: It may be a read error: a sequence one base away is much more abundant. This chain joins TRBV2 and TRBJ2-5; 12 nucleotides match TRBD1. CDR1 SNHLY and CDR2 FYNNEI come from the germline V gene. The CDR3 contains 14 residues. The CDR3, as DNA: TGTGTCAGCACCCGGGACAGGGGGCGAGAGACCCAGTACTTC. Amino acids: CVSTRDRGRETQYF.

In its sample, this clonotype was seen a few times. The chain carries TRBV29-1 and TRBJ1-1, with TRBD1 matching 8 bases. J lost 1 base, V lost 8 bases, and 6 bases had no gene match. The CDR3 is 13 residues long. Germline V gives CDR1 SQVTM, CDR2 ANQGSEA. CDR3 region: CSFMTGANTEAFF. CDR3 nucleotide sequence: TGCAGCTTCATGACAGGGGCGAACACTGAAGCTTTCTTT.

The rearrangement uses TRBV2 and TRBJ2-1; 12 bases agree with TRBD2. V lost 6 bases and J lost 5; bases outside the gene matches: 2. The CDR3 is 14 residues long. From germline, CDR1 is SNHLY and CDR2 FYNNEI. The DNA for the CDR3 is TGTGCCAGCAGCGGACTAGCGGGACACAATGAGCAGTTCTTC. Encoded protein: CASSGLAGHNEQFF. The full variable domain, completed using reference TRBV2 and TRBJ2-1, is EPEVTQTPSHQVTQMGQEVILRCVPISNHLYFYWYRQILGQKVEFLVSFYNNEISEKSEIFDDQFSVERPDGSNFTLKIRSTKLEDSAMYFCASSGLAGHNEQFFGPGTRLTVL.

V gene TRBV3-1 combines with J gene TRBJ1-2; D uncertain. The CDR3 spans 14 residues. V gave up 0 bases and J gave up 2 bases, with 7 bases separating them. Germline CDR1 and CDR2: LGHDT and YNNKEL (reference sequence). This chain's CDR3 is CASSQDLGNYGYTF. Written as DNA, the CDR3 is TGTGCCAGCAGCCAAGATCTGGGAAACTATGGCTACACCTTC. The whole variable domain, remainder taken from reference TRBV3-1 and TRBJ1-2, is DTAVSQTPKYLVTQMGNDKSIKCEQNLGHDTMYWYKQDSKKFLKIMFSYNNKELIINETVPNRFSPKSPDKAHLNLHINSLELGDSAVYFCASSQDLGNYGYTFGSGTRLTVV.

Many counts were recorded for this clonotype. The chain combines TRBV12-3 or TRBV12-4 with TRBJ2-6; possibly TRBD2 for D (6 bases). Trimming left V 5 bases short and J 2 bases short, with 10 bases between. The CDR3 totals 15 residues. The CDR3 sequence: CASSPPGAGANVLTF. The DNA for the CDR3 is TGTGCCAGCAGTCCACCGGGAGCTGGGGCCAACGTCCTGACTTTC.

CDR3 protein: CAITPKLVDTEAFF. CDR3 coding DNA: TGTGCCATCACCCCCAAACTAGTTGACACTGAAGCTTTCTTT. This chain joins TRBV10-3 and TRBJ1-1; D uncertain. Germline loops: CDR1 ENHRY, CDR2 SYGVKD. V was trimmed by 7 bases and J by 3 bases, leaving 15 bases between them. CDR3 length equals 14 residues.

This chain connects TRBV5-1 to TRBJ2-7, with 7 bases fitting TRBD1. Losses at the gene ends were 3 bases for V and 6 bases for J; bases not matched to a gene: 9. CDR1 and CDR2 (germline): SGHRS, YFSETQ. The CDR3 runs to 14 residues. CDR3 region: CASSSGQATSEQYF. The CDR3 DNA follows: TGCGCCAGCAGCTCCGGACAGGCGACGAGCGAGCAGTACTTC.

CDR3 nucleotides: TGTGCCTGGAGTCCCAGGAGAACCTACGAGCAGTACTTC. Translation gives CAWSPRRTYEQYF. The chain joins TRBV30 to TRBJ2-7; D ambiguous. Germline V CDR1 and CDR2: GTSNPN, SVGIG (reference sequence). The CDR3 sequence is 13 residues long. V lost 2 bases, J lost 2 bases, and 10 bases lay in between.

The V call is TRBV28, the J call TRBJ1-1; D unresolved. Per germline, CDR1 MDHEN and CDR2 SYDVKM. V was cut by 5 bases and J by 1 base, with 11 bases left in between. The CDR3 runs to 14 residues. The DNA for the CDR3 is TGTGCCAGCAGTGAAAAGAGGACGAACACTGAAGCTTTCTTT. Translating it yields CASSEKRTNTEAFF.

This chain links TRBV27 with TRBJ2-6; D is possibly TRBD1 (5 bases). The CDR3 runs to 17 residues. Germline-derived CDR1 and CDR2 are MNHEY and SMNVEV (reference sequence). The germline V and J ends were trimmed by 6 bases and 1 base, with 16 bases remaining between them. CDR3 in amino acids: CASSQIRSGSGANVLTF. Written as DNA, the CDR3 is TGTGCCAGCAGCCAAATAAGATCAGGGTCTGGGGCCAACGTCCTGACTTTC.

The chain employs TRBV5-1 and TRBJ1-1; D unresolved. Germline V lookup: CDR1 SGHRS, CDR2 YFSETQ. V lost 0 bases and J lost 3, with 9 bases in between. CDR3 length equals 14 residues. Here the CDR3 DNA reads TGCGCCAGCAGCTTGGAGGCAGAGGACACTGAAGCTTTCTTT. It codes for CASSLEAEDTEAFF.

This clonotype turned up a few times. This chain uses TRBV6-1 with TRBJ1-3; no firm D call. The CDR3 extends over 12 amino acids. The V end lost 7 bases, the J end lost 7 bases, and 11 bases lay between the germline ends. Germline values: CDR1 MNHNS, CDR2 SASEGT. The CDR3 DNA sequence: TGTGCCAGCAATCGGGGTTCCAACACCATATATTTT. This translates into CASNRGSNTIYF.

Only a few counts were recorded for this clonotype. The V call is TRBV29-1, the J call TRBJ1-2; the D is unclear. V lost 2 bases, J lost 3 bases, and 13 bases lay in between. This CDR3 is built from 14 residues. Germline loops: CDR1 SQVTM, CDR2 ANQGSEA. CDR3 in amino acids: CSVEILLIHYGYTF. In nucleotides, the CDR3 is TGCAGCGTTGAAATCTTACTGATACACTATGGCTACACCTTC.

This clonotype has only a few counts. For the CDR3, the DNA is TGCAGTGCTACGACAGGGACGAGGGAGACCCAGTACTTC. Its translation is CSATTGTRETQYF. J is TRBJ2-5 and V is TRBV20-1; the match to TRBD1 covers 7 bases. The CDR3 runs 13 residues. V was pared by 4 bases and J by 5 bases, with 7 bases of the junction left unmatched. Germline assignment: CDR1 DFQATT and CDR2 SNEGSKA (reference sequence).

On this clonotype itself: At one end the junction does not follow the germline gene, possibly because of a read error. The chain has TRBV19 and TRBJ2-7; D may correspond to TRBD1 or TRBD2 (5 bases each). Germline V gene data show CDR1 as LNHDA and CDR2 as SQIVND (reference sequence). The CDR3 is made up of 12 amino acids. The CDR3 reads CASSGDGYGQYF. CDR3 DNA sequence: TGTGCCAGTAGTGGGGACGGCTACGGGCAGTACTTC.

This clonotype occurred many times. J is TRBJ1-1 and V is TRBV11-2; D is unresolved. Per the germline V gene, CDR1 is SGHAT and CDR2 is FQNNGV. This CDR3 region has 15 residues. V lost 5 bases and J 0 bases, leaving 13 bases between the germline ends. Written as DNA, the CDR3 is TGTGCCAGCAGCGCAAGACGGGTCGTGAACACTGAAGCTTTCTTT. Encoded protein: CASSARRVVNTEAFF.

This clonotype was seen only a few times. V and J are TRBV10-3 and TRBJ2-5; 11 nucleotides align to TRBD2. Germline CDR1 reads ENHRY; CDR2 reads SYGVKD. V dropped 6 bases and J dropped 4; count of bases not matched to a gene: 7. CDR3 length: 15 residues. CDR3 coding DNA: TGTGCCATCAGCGACGATAGCGGGAGGGGAGAGACCCAGTACTTC. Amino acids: CAISDDSGRGETQYF.

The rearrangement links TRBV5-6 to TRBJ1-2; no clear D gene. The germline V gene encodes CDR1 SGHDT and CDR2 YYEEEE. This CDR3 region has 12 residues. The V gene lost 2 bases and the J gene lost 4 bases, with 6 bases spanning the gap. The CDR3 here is CASSFSAYGYTF. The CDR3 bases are TGTGCCAGCAGCTTTAGTGCCTATGGCTACACCTTC.

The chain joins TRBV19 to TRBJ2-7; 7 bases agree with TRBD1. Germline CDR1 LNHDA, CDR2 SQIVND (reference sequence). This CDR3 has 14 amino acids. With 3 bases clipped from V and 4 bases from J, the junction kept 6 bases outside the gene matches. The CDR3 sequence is CASSMTGNLYEQYF. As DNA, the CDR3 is TGTGCCAGTAGTATGACAGGGAATTTGTACGAGCAGTACTTC.